This TCR beta chain comes out of a study of cytomegalovirus exposure and HLA in healthy donors. Primers included in the PCR were 60 Vbeta and 13 Jbeta primers. The method was immunoSEQ multiplex PCR; TCRdb's version includes in-frame clones alone and lacks a portion of them. The sample yields roughly 99,000 clones, 82% seen once. The CDR3 covers 13 residues. The germline CDR1 and CDR2 sequences are MNHEY and SVGAGI. Trimming took 6 bases from V and 4 from J, leaving 9 bases between them. This clone has only a few counts. The receptor's source is a man aged 25 to 45 in good health and CMV-seropositive. V gene TRBV6-5 combines with J gene TRBJ2-2; D might be TRBD1 (6 bases). Sequenced: PBMCs. The DNA of the CDR3 is TGTGCCAGCAGAATACAGGGCACCGGGGAGCTGTTTTTT. Protein sequence: CASRIQGTGELFF.